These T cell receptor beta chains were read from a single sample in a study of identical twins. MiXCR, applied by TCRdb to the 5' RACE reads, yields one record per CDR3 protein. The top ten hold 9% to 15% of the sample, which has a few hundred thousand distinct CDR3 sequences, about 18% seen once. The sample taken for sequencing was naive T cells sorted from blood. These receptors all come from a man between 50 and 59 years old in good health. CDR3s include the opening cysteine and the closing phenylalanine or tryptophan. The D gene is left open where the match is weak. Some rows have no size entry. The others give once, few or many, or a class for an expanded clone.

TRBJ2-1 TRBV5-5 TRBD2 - TGTGCCAGCAGGGGGGGCGAACTAGCGGGAGGATACAATGAGCAGTTCTTC CASRGGELAGGYNEQFF
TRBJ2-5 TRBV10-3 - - TGTGCCATCAAAGGGGGACAATCAGAGACCCAGTACTTC CAIKGGQSETQYF
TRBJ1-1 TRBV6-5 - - TGTGCCAGCAGTGTACTCGGGACCGCATTGTGGGTTACTGAAGCTTTCTTT CASSVLGTALWVTEAFF
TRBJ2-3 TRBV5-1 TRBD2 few TGCGCCAGCAGCCCGGATATAGGCGGCGGGGGGGATACGCAGTATTTT CASSPDIGGGGDTQYF
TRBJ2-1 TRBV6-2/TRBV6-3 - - TGTGCCAGCAGTCCAACCCACTACAATGAGCAGTTCTTC CASSPTHYNEQFF
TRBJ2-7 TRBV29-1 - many TGCAGCGCCGCAGCGAGCCGCTACGAGCAGTACTTC CSAAASRYEQYF
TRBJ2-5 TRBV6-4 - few TGTGCCAGCAGTCTTTGGACAGTTCAAGAGACCCAGTACTTC CASSLWTVQETQYF
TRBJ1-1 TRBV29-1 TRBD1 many TGCAGCGTTGAAAACAGGGGGAAGAACACTGAAGCTTTCTTT CSVENRGKNTEAFF
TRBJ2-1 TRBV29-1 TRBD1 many TGCAGCGTTGAAGATCCTGTGGACAGGGGGGACAATGAGCAGTTCTTC CSVEDPVDRGDNEQFF
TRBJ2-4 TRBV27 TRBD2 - TGTGCCAGCAGTTTCGCGGGGGGGCCTCAAAACATTCAGTACTTC CASSFAGGPQNIQYF
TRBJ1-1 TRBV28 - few TGTGCCAGCAGTGGGGGACGGCAGAACACTGAAGCTTTCTTT CASSGGRQNTEAFF
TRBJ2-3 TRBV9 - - TGTGCCAGCAGCGTAGTTGGGTTACGTTCAGATACGCAGTATTTT CASSVVGLRSDTQYF
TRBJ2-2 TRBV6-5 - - TGTGCCAGCAGTTACGGGCACACCGGGGAGCTGTTTTTT CASSYGHTGELFF
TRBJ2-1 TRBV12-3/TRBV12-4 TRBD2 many TGTGCCAGCAGTTTAATAACCTCGACCGGGACTAGCGGCAATGAGCAGTTCTTC CASSLITSTGTSGNEQFF
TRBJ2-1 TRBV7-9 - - TGTGCCAGCAGCTTAAGTGGAGGGGCGCCAAATGAGCAGTTCTTC CASSLSGGAPNEQFF
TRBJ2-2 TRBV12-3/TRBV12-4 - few TGTGCCAGCAGTTTTGGGGTTTTAGGCACCGGGGAGCTGTTTTTT CASSFGVLGTGELFF
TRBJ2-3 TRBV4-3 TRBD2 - TGCGCCAGCAGCCAGGCTAGCGGGGGGACGGCAGATACGCAGTATTTT CASSQASGGTADTQYF
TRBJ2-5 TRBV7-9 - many TGTGCCAGCAGCCGACACACCGACCAAGAGACCCAGTACTTC CASSRHTDQETQYF
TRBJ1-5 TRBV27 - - TGTGCCAGCAGTTTAGAAGGGTCACGAAGGAATCAGCCCCAGCATTTT CASSLEGSRRNQPQHF
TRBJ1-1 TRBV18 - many TGTGCCAGCTCAGCCAGTAGGGACACTGAAGCTTTCTTT CASSASRDTEAFF
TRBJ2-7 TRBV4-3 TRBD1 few TGCGCCAGCAGCTCGGACAGGGCAAGCTCCTACGAGCAGTACTTC CASSSDRASSYEQYF
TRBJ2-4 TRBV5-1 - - TGCGCCAGCAGCTCGACCCCCGGTACCAAAAACATTCAGTACTTC CASSSTPGTKNIQYF